Shown below are 10 T cell receptor beta chains from a single sample sequenced in a study of T cells in women clearing cervical HPV infection. Here immunoSEQ multiplex PCR was the method, and the copy in TCRdb shows in-frame clones only, minus some. The sample holds around 40,000 clones. Sequencing was done on a sample of blood buffy coat. These receptors were taken from a woman aged 18 to 75 with a cervical HPV16 infection that either progressed to CIN3+ or cleared (not recorded which).

Here the CDR3 reads CASSTGLIGEKLFF. The sequenced part of the CDR3 DNA is TGTGCCAGTAGTACGGGACTAATCGGTGAAAAA. V is TRBV19 and J is TRBJ1-4; TRBD1 might be the D (5 bases). The read gets to within 3 residues of the CDR3 end, and the germline J gene fills in the rest. This CDR3 has 14 residues. V was pared by 4 bases and J by 7 bases, with 13 bases between. Germline-derived CDR1 and CDR2 are LNHDA and SQIVND (reference sequence).

Turning to this clone: The read falls 3 residues short of the CDR3 end, and the missing part is taken from the germline J gene. V gene TRBV20-1 combines with J gene TRBJ2-2; D is uncertain. CDR1 DFQATT and CDR2 SNEGSKA come from the germline V gene (reference sequence). The CDR3 consists of 13 residues. Trimming removed 3 bases from V and 0 bases from J, with 5 bases in between. This CDR3 is CSASRSNTGELFF. CDR3 DNA, as far as it was read: TGCAGTGCTAGTCGTTCGAACACCGGGGAG.

About this clone itself: The read ends 3 residues shy of where the CDR3 ends; the end is completed using the germline J gene. V is TRBV7-7 and J is TRBJ2-5, with TRBD1 identical over 7 bases. Germline CDR1 SSHAT, CDR2 FNYEAQ (reference sequence). V shed 5 bases, J shed 4 bases, and the junction held 4 bases outside the gene matches. The CDR3 length is 13 residues. CDR3 DNA, as far as it was read: TGTGCCAGCAGCCGGTACAGGGGAGAGACC. This gives the protein CASSRYRGET. In full, the CDR3 is CASSRYRGETQYF.

A remark on this clone: The read terminates 3 residues before the CDR3 end, so the remaining end is supplied by the germline J gene. The rearrangement uses TRBV6-1 and TRBJ1-5; TRBD1 aligns across 10 bases. The CDR3 consists of 17 residues. V lost 2 bases to trimming and J lost 6 bases; unmatched junction nucleotides: 10. Germline CDR1 MNHNS, CDR2 SASEGT. The DNA read from the CDR3 is TGTGCCAGCAGTGAAACCCGGGACAGGGGCGCAGGTCAGCCC. This codes for CASSETRDRGAGQP. The whole CDR3 is CASSETRDRGAGQPQHF.

For this clone: Read sequence stops 3 residues before the CDR3 end, and the germline J gene provides the missing end. The chain uses TRBV18 and TRBJ1-1; D is unclear. Germline V gene lookup returns CDR1 KGHSH and CDR2 LQKENI. There are 17 residues in the CDR3. Deletions cut 0 bases from V and 1 base from J, with 15 bases between. The CDR3 here is CASSPPLKRATNTEAFF. The part of the CDR3 DNA that was read is TGTGCCAGCTCACCACCCTTGAAACGCGCAACGAACACTGAA.

Comments on this clone: The read terminates 3 residues ahead of where the CDR3 ends, so the germline J gene completes it. The chain has TRBV12-3 or TRBV12-4 and TRBJ2-3; 12 nucleotides line up with TRBD2. V shed 1 base, J shed 6 bases, and the junction held 8 bases outside the gene matches. The length of the CDR3 is 17 residues. The part of the CDR3 DNA that was read is TGTGCCAGCAGTTTAGGTTTGACTAGCGGGGGCGGGGATACG. This gives the protein CASSLGLTSGGGDT. The entire CDR3 protein is CASSLGLTSGGGDTQYF.

The CDR3: CASSLIAGAGYEQYF. The CDR3 bases that were read are TGTGCCAGCAGCTTGATAGCGGGAGCCGGCTACGAG. This chain uses TRBV11-1 with TRBJ2-7; TRBD2 aligns across 9 bases. The CDR3 end lies 3 residues beyond the end of the read and is filled in from the germline J gene. Per germline, CDR1 SGHAT and CDR2 FQDESV (reference sequence). This CDR3 has 15 residues. Trimming removed 3 bases from V and 3 bases from J; junction bases left unmatched: 6.

About this clone: Read data end 3 residues before the CDR3 end; the end is taken from the germline J gene. The chain recombines TRBV14 with TRBJ1-4; D is perhaps TRBD1 (5 bases). The CDR3 sequence is 17 residues long. Germline values: CDR1 SGHDN, CDR2 FVKESK. The CDR3 sequence is CASSRVSAFSGANVLFF. The DNA read from the CDR3 is TGTGCCAGCAGCCGCGTCAGCGCCTTCTCTGGGGCCAACGTA.

The CDR3 DNA, read in part, is TGTGCCAGCAGTCTCCCGCGAGCGGGATCCTACGAG. Translated: CASSLPRAGSYE. The whole CDR3 sequence reads CASSLPRAGSYEQYF. The chain employs TRBV6-2 or TRBV6-3 and TRBJ2-7; 7 bases agree with TRBD2. The read comes to an end 3 residues before the CDR3 does, leaving the germline J gene to fill in the end. V shed 5 bases and J 1 base; nucleotides not matched to a gene: 8. The CDR3 consists of 15 residues. Per the germline V gene, CDR1 is MNHEY and CDR2 is SVGEGT.

Regarding this clone: The read terminates 3 residues before the CDR3 end, so the remaining end is supplied by the germline J gene. This chain joins TRBV20-1 and TRBJ2-7, with 7 bases matching TRBD1. In germline, CDR1 is DFQATT, CDR2 SNEGSKA (reference sequence). This CDR3 is built from 15 residues. V lost 2 bases, J lost 4 bases, and 11 bases stayed unmatched. CDR3 region: CSARRIPGQLYEQYF. The part of the CDR3 DNA that was read is TGCAGTGCTAGAAGAATCCCGGGACAGTTATACGAG.